The present T cell receptor (beta chain) was sequenced within a study of sequential checkpoint blockade in melanoma. The treatment was: randomized to nivolumab then ipilimumab (arm A) or the reverse (arm B). Live CD3+CD8+ CD19− CD56− cells were sorted from PBMCs. Trimming took off 3 bases at V and 0 bases at J, with 6 bases between the two ends. CDR3 length: 13 amino acids. Germline V CDR1 and CDR2: LGHNA, YNFKEQ. Profiling relied on immunoSEQ multiplex PCR, and the TCRdb table lists in-frame clones only, not all of them. The table shows fewer than 35,000 clones, with 86% occurring only once. Sequencing was performed on CD8+ T cells sorted from blood (inferred from file names), taken from a patient given nivolumab and ipilimumab in sequence. This chain links TRBV4-2 with TRBJ2-7; D unclear. This TCR was recovered from a human donor with melanoma. The DNA for the CDR3 is TGTGCCAGCAGCCAGCGAGTCTCCTACGAGCAGTACTTC. This codes for CASSQRVSYEQYF.